This T cell receptor (beta chain) stems from a study of shared clonotypes between healthy human individuals. Clones were sequenced by immunoSEQ multiplex PCR, and TCRdb holds only the in-frame ones, with some missing. The sample has hundreds of thousands of clones; approximately 96% are singletons. Study observations and caveats: Clonotype sharing among donors was thought likely to change with sequencing depth.

In the naive CD8 group, cells lacked CD45RO and were positively selected for CCR7, so terminally differentiated effector memory CD45RA+ cells were left out. Remarks on this clone: Its antigen is undetermined.

The material sequenced was naive CD8+ T cells sorted from blood. This sequence originates from a woman in her thirties in good health.

Here the CDR3 DNA reads TGCAGTGTTCTCCAAGAGACCCAGTACTTC. It yields the protein CSVLQETQYF. V gene TRBV20-1 combines with J gene TRBJ2-5; D remains unclear. V lost 7 bases, J lost 1 base, and 4 bases lay in between. CDR3 length: 10 amino acids. Germline CDR1 is DFQATT and CDR2 is SNEGSKA (reference sequence).